This TCR beta chain derives from a study of OX40 agonist ivuxolimab in advanced cancers. The wider study: Patients received ivuxolimab, an intravenous treatment, every 2 weeks at 0.01 to 10 mg/kg. Each dose-escalation patient presented with hepatocellular carcinoma, melanoma, renal cell or head and neck cancer.

This CDR3 has 14 residues. The germline V gene encodes CDR1 SGHTA and CDR2 FQGNSA. V was trimmed by 1 base and J by 4 bases, leaving 10 bases between them. Here immunoSEQ multiplex PCR was the method, and the copy in TCRdb shows in-frame clones only, minus some. This sample carries about 58,000 clones, about 86% of them seen once, and the ten largest clones take roughly 0.99%. Turning to this clone: Antigen unknown.

Study findings and constraints: At 0.1 to 3.0 mg/kg, clonal expansion of CD4+ and CD8+ blood T cells had occurred by week 6. Partial responders at 0.1-3.0 mg/kg had among the lowest clonal expansion.

Sequenced material: CD4+ or CD8+ T cells sorted from blood, taken in a trial of the OX40 agonist ivuxolimab. The sequence came from an adult with an advanced solid tumor such as melanoma, head and neck, liver or kidney cancer. The V gene is TRBV7-2, the J gene TRBJ1-2; maybe TRBD1 (5 bases). The CDR3, as DNA: TGTGCCAGCAGCTTAGATCAGCAGGGCTATGGCTACACCTTC. Translation gives CASSLDQQGYGYTF.